The present TCR beta chain was sequenced within a study of blood T cell repertoires in COVID-19. Turning to the study itself: T cells, B-cell-depleted T cells, or PBMCs provided the cDNA or gDNA that served as material.

Cohort 3 donors counted as recovered after two negative PCRs, clearance, or resolved symptoms. This CDR3 comprises 13 residues. Germline V gene data show CDR1 as SGHNT and CDR2 as YYREEE (reference sequence). Trimming took 0 bases from V and 5 from J, leaving 8 bases between them. Libraries were prepared by immunoSEQ multiplex PCR; TCRdb keeps only in-frame clonotypes and omits some of them. The sample has approximately 120,000 clones, roughly four fifths seen once. J is TRBJ2-5 and V is TRBV5-4; D not certain. The sequence derives from a man under 40 who had recovered from COVID-19. Sequenced input: PBMCs or T cells enriched from blood (not recorded which). CDR3 loop: CASSLEPGETQYF. The CDR3, as DNA: TGTGCCAGCAGCTTGGAACCCGGGGAGACCCAGTACTTC. The variable domain in full, completed from reference TRBV5-4 and TRBJ2-5, reads ETGVTQSPTHLIKTRGQQVTLRCSSQSGHNTVSWYQQALGQGPQFIFQYYREEENGRGNFPPRFSGLQFPNYSSELNVNALELDDSALYLCASSLEPGETQYFGPGTRLLVL.